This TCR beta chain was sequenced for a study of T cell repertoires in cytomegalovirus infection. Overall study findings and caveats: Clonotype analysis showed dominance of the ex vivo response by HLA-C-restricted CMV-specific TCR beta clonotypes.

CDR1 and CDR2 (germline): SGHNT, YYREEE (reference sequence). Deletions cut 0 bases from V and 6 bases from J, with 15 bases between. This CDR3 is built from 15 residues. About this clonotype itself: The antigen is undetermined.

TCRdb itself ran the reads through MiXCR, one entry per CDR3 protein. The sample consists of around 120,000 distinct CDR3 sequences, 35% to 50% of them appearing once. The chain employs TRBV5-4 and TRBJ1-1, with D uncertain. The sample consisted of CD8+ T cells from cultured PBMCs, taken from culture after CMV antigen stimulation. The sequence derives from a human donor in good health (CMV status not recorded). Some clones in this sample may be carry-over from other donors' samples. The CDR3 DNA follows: TGTGCCAGCAGCTTGGTTAGTGTGGGTAACGCTGAAGCTTTCTTT. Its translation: CASSLVSVGNAEAFF.